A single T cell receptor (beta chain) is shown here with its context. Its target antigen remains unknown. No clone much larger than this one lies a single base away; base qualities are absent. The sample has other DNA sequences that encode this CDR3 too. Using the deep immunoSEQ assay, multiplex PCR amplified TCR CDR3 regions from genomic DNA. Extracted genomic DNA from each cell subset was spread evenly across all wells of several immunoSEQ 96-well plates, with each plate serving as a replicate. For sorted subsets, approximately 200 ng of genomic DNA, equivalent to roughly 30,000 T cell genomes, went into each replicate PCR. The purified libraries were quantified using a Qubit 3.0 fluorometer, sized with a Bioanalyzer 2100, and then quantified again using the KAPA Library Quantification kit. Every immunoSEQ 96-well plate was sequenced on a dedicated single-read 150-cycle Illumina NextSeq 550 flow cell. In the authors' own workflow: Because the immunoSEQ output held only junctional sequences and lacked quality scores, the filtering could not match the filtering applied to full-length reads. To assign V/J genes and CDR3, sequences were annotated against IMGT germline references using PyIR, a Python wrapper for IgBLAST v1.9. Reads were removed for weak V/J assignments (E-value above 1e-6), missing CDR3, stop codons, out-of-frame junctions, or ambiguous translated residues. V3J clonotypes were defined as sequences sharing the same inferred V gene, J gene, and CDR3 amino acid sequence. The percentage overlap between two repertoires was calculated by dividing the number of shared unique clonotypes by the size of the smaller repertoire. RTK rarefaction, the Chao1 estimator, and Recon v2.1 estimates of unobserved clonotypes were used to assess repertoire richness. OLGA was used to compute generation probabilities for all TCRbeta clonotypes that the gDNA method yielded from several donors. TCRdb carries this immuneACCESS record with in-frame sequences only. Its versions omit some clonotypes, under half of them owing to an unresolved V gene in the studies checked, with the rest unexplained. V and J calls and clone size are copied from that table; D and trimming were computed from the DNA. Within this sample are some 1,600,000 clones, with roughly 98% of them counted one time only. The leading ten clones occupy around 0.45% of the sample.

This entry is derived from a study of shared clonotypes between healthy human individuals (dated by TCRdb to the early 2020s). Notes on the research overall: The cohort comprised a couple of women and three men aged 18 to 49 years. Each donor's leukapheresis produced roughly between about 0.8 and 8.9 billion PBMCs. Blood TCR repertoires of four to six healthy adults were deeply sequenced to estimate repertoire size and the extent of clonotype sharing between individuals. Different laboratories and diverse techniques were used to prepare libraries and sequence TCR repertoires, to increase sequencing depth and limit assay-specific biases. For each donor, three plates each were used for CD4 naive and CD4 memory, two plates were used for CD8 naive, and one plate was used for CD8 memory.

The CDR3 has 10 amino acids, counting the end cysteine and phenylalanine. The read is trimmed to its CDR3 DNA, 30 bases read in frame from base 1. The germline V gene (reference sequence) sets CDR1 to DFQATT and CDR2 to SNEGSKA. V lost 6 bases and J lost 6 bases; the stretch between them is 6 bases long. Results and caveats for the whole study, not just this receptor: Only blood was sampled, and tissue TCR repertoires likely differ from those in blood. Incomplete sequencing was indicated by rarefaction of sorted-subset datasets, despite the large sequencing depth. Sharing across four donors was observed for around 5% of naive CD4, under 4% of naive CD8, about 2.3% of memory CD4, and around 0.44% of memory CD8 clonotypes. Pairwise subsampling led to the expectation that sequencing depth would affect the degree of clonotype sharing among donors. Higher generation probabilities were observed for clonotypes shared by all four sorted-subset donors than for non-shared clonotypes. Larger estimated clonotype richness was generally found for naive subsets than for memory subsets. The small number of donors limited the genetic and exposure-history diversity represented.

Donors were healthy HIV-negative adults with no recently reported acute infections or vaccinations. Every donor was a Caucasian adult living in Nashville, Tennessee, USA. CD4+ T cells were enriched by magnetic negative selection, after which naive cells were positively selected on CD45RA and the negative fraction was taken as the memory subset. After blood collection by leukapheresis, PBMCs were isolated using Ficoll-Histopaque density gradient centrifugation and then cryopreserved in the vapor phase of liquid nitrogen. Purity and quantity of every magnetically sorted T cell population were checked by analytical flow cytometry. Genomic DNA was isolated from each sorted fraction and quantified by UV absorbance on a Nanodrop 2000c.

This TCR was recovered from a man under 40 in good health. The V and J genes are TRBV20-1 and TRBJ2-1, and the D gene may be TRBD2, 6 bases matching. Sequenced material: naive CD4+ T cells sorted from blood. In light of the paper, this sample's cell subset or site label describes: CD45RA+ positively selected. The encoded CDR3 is CSATSNEQFF. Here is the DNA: TGCAGTGCGACTAGCAATGAGCAGTTCTTC.